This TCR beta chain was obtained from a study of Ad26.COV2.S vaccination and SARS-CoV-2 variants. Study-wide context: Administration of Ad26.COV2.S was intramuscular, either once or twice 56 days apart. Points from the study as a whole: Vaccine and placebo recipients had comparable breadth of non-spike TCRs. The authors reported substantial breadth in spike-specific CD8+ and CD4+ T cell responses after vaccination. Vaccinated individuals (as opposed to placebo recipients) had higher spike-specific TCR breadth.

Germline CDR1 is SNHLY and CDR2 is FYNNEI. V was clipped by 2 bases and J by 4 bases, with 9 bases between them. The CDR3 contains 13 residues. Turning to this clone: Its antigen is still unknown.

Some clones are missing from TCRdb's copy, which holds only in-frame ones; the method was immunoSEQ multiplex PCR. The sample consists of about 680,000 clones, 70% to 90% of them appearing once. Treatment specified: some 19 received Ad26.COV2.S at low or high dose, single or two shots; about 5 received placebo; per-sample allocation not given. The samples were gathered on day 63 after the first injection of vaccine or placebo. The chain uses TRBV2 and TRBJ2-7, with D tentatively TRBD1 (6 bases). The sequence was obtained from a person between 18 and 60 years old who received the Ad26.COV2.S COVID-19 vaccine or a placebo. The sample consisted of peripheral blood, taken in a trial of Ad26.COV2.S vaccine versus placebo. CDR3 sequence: CASSEYRVYEQYF. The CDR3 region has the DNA TGTGCCAGCAGTGAATACAGGGTGTACGAGCAGTACTTC. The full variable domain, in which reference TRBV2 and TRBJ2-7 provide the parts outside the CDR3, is EPEVTQTPSHQVTQMGQEVILRCVPISNHLYFYWYRQILGQKVEFLVSFYNNEISEKSEIFDDQFSVERPDGSNFTLKIRSTKLEDSAMYFCASSEYRVYEQYFGPGTRLTVT.